This T cell receptor (beta chain) stems from a study of CD8 T cells in Susac syndrome. Study results and caveats: The study admitted that it had a relatively small number of individuals in its TCR sequencing and HLA analysis.

Sequencing of TCR beta was carried out in blood CD8+ and CD4+ T cells. After extraction with the RNeasy kit, about 0.5 to 1 ug of the RNA was reverse transcribed using random hexamers. Amplification of TCR beta CDR3 across 54 Vbeta and 13 Jbeta was performed with immunoSEQ multiplex PCR. One entry per CDR3 protein results from TCRdb running MiXCR on the immunoSEQ multiplex PCR reads. This table holds more than 150,000 distinct CDR3 sequences, about 93% found once. Comments on this clonotype: The antigen is not known.

The CDR3 loop spans 14 amino acids. Germline CDR1 and CDR2: MNHEY and SVGEGT. Trimming removed 6 bases at V and 5 bases at J, with 16 bases between. The chain recombines TRBV6-2 or TRBV6-3 with TRBJ2-5; D might be TRBD2 (6 bases). Specimen: CD4+ T cells from PBMCs. The TCR was taken from a human donor in good health. CDR3 bases: TGTGCCAGCAGAACCCGGAGGGCCGGGGAGACCCAGTACTTC. It specifies CASRTRRAGETQYF.